The source of this T cell receptor (beta chain) is a study of a mutant IDH1 vaccine in newly diagnosed glioma. V was shortened by 3 bases and J by 5 bases, with 11 bases between the two germline ends. This CDR3 region has 14 residues. Germline V gene sequence: CDR1 SNHLY, CDR2 FYNNEI. Time point of the sample: week 11, during vaccination. One vaccine dose held 300 ug of mutant IDH1 20-mer peptide and came with topical imiquimod. On this clone itself: The antigen is undetermined.

Measured with immunoSEQ multiplex PCR; TCRdb has only the in-frame clones, and not every one. This repertoire shows around 62,000 clones, 70% to 90% found once; its top ten account for 1.9%. This receptor was obtained from a man between 35 and 55 years old with glioma. Sequenced here: PBMCs, sampled from a glioma patient whose treatment included an IDH1 peptide vaccine. V and J are TRBV2 and TRBJ2-1; D unresolved. The CDR3 sequence is CASSDNQVDNEQFF. CDR3 DNA: TGTGCCAGCAGTGATAATCAGGTGGACAATGAGCAGTTCTTC.